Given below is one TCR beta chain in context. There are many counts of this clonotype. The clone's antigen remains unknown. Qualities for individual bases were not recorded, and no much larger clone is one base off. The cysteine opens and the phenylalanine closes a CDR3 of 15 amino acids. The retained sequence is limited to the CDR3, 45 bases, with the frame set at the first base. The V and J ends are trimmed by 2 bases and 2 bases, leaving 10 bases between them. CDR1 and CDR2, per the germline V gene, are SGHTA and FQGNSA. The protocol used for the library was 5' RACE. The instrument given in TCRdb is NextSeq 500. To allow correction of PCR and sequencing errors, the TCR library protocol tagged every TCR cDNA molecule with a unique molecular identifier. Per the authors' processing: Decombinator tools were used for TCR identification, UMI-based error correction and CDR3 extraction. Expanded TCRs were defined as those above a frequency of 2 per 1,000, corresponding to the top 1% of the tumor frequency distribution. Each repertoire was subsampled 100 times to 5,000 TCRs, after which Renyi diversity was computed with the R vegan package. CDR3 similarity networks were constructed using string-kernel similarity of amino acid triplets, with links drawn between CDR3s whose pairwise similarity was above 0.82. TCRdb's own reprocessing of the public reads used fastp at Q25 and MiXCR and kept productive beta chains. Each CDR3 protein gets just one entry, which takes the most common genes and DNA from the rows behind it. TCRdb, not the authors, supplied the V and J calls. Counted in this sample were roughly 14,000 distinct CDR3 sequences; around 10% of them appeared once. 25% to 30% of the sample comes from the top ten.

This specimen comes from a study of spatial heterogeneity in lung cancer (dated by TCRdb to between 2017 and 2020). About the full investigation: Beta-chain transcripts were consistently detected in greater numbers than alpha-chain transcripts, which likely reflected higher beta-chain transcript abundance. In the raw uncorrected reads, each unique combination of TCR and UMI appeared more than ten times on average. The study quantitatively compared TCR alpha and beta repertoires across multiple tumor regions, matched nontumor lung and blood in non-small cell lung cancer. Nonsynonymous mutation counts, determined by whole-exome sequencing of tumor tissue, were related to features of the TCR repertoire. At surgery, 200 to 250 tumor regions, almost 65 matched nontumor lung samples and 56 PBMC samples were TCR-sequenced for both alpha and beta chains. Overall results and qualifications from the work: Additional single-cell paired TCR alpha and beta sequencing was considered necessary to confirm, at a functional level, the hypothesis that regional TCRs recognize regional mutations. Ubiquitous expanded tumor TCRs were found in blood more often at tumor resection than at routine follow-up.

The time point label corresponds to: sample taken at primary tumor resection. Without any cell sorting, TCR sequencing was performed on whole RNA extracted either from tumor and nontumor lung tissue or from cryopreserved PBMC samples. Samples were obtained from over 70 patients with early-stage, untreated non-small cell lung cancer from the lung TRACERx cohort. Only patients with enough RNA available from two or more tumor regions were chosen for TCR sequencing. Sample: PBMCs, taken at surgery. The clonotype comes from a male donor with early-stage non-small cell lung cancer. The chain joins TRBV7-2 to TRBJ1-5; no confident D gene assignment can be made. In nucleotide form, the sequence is TGTGCCAGCAGCTTATGGGGATCAGGCAATCAGCCCCAGCATTTT. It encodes CASSLWGSGNQPQHF.